This T cell receptor (beta chain) was recorded in a study of cytomegalovirus exposure and HLA in healthy donors. Overall study findings and caveats: Cytomegalovirus association was assigned to approximately 160 TCR beta chains. Three CMV-associated chains were confirmed in vitro to be specific for CMV antigens. Later work found that TCR association rates differed between HLA loci; DRB1 had the most and HLA-C the fewest.

PCR amplification relied on 60 Vbeta primers (plus 13 Jbeta primers). Per the original methods: Roughly 9.9 million shared chains were among the about 80 million unique TCR beta chains that a later analysis counted. TCRdb's copy holds only in-frame clones and misses some; the assay was immunoSEQ multiplex PCR. D and trimming come from the DNA, and the V and J calls and clone size come from that table. The profile shows more than 150,000 clones, 60% to 80% of them singletons. A few counts support this clone. Its specificity is not known. This receptor was identified in a male donor in good health and CMV-seronegative. Sequencing was done on a sample of PBMCs.

The CDR3 loop is CASSERGTEGTEAFF. Here the CDR3 DNA reads TGTGCCAGCTCGGAGAGAGGGACAGAAGGAACTGAAGCTTTCTTT. The J gene is TRBJ1-1, the V gene TRBV18; TRBD1 matches 7 bases. CDR3 size: 15 residues. V shed 6 bases and J 5 bases; nucleotides not matched to a gene: 12. The V gene's germline CDR1 is KGHSH and CDR2 LQKENI.